The 23 T cell receptor beta chains below all came from one sample that was sequenced in a study of T cells in Graves' hyperthyroidism and ophthalmopathy. TCR beta CDR3 sequences were amplified from RNA transcripts. The primer set for the first-round RT-PCR of the TCR CDR3 was HTBI. Each CDR3 protein is one row after TCRdb ran MiXCR on the multiplex PCR reads. The table has some 500,000 distinct CDR3 sequences, approximately 16% seen once. Sequenced material: blood. All receptors derive from a woman aged 25 to 39 with Graves' ophthalmopathy.

This clonotype was seen ten or more times. This sequence joins TRBV12-3 or TRBV12-4 and TRBJ1-5; D gene uncertain. The CDR3 length is 14 residues. Trimming removed 2 bases from V and 4 bases from J, with 9 bases in between. The CDR3 sequence: CASSLIGLNQPQHF. The CDR3 bases are TGTGCCAGCAGTTTAATAGGGCTGAATCAGCCCCAGCATTTT.

This clonotype was seen many times. V gene TRBV3-1 combines with J gene TRBJ1-1; 7 nucleotides agree with TRBD1. CDR1 LGHDT and CDR2 YNNKEL come from the germline V gene (reference sequence). This CDR3 is 14 amino acids long. V trimming: 4 bases; J trimming: 2 bases; junction bases outside the gene matches: 4. The chain's CDR3 is CASSPKGANTEAFF. In DNA, the CDR3 is TGTGCCAGCAGCCCCAAGGGGGCCAACACTGAAGCTTTCTTT.

On this clonotype: Just one base apart from a much larger clone, this may be a read error. The chain has TRBV20-1 and TRBJ1-1, with 8 positions matching TRBD1. Germline lookup yields CDR1 DFQATT and CDR2 SNEGSKA (reference sequence). This CDR3 is 14 amino acids long. CDR3 sequence reads: CSASPGQVNAEAFF. As DNA, the CDR3 is TGCAGTGCTAGTCCGGGACAGGTGAACGCTGAAGCTTTCTTT.

This clonotype has only a few counts. The J gene is TRBJ2-7, the V gene TRBV10-3; TRBD2 might be the D (6 bases). Germline values: CDR1 ENHRY, CDR2 SYGVKD. The CDR3 loop spans 15 amino acids. Trimming cost V 0 bases and J 3 bases, with 12 bases left between them. The CDR3 reads CAISESGPGGYEQYF. CDR3 DNA sequence: TGTGCCATCAGTGAGTCGGGCCCCGGGGGCTACGAGCAGTACTTC.

This clonotype has at least ten counts. V gene TRBV12-3 or TRBV12-4 combines with J gene TRBJ2-1, with D perhaps given as TRBD1 or TRBD2 (5 bases each). Trimming stripped 5 bases from V and 6 bases from J, with 20 bases between. CDR3 size: 16 residues. The CDR3 reads CASSRRRSRGGNEQFF. As DNA, the CDR3 is TGTGCCAGCAGTCGAAGACGCAGCCGGGGCGGCAATGAGCAGTTCTTC.

This clonotype was recorded many times. This chain links TRBV28 with TRBJ2-5, with a possible D match to TRBD2 (6 bases). CDR1 is MDHEN, CDR2 SYDVKM, per germline. Trimming took 7 bases from V and 5 from J, leaving 17 bases between them. The CDR3 has 14 amino acids. The CDR3 coding sequence is TGTGCCAGCACCACCCAAGGGACTTTCGAGACCCAGTACTTC. Protein sequence: CASTTQGTFETQYF.

This clonotype has a count of ten or more. The chain is built from TRBV18 and TRBJ2-4; 10 nucleotides match TRBD1. The germline gives CDR1 KGHSH, CDR2 LQKENI. V lost 3 bases, J lost 8 bases, and 4 bases stayed unmatched. This CDR3 comprises 14 residues. The CDR3 protein is CASSPGQGFDIQYF. DNA for the CDR3: TGTGCCAGCTCACCGGGACAGGGGTTTGACATTCAGTACTTC.

Only a few counts were recorded for this clonotype. This chain joins TRBV28 and TRBJ2-1; D possibly uses TRBD1 or TRBD2 (5 bases each). CDR3 length: 12 residues. Germline V lookup: CDR1 MDHEN, CDR2 SYDVKM. V dropped 6 bases and J dropped 14 bases, with 17 bases sitting between them. The chain's CDR3 is CASRATGTGEFF. CDR3 coding DNA: TGTGCCAGCAGAGCTACCGGGACCGGGGAGTTCTTC.

This clonotype was detected a few times. V and J are TRBV5-6 and TRBJ2-2, with 9 bases identical to TRBD2. Germline V gene data show CDR1 as SGHDT and CDR2 as YYEEEE. V dropped 5 bases and J dropped 2; count of bases not matched to a gene: 13. The CDR3 sequence is 18 residues long. The CDR3: CASSWGLAVWTNTGELFF. For the CDR3, the DNA is TGTGCCAGCAGTTGGGGACTAGCAGTATGGACAAACACCGGGGAGCTGTTTTTT.

This clonotype was seen a handful of times. J is TRBJ1-1 and V is TRBV6-2 or TRBV6-3; D unclear. Germline CDR1 and CDR2: MNHEY and SVGEGT. V lost 6 bases to trimming and J lost 0 bases, with 17 bases between them. This CDR3 is built from 16 residues. The CDR3 reads CASSHLREVLNTEAFF. DNA of the CDR3: TGTGCCAGCAGCCACCTGCGAGAGGTCCTGAACACTGAAGCTTTCTTT.

The CDR3 loop reads CASSLTGTSGIDEQYF. The DNA for the CDR3 is TGTGCCAGCAGTTTAACCGGGACTAGCGGGATAGATGAGCAGTACTTC. This rearrangement joins TRBV6-2 or TRBV6-3 to TRBJ2-7; 13 positions agree with TRBD2. Germline V CDR1 and CDR2: MNHEY, SVGEGT. CDR3 length: 16 residues. V lost 4 bases to trimming and J lost 7 bases; unmatched junction nucleotides: 10.

This clonotype turned up a few times. The chain is built from TRBV6-4 and TRBJ2-2; D gene unclear. CDR1 and CDR2 (germline): MRHNA, SNTAGT. V lost 7 bases, J lost 1 base, and 10 bases lay in between. The CDR3 totals 14 residues. The CDR3 region is CASTLHRNTGELFF. DNA of the CDR3: TGTGCCAGCACCCTCCACAGGAACACCGGGGAGCTGTTTTTT.

This clonotype was seen a handful of times. The chain carries TRBV28 and TRBJ2-2, with 7 bases aligning to TRBD2. Germline CDR1 is MDHEN and CDR2 is SYDVKM. The CDR3 consists of 15 residues. V was pared by 4 bases and J by 3 bases, with 5 bases of the junction left unmatched. The CDR3 is CASSYGLDDTGELFF. The CDR3 nucleotides read TGTGCCAGCAGTTACGGACTAGACGACACCGGGGAGCTGTTTTTT.

In its sample, this clonotype was seen many times. CDR3: CASSSLTSSRVEQYF. Here the CDR3 DNA reads TGTGCCAGCAGTTCCCTCACTAGCTCTAGGGTCGAGCAGTACTTC. The chain uses TRBV27 and TRBJ2-7; D possibly corresponds to TRBD2 (6 bases). This CDR3 is built from 15 residues. Germline CDR1 is MNHEY and CDR2 is SMNVEV (reference sequence). Deletions cut 4 bases from V and 6 bases from J, with 19 bases between.

This clonotype occurred a few times. The CDR3 bases are TGTGCCAGCAGCTTAACGACTAATTGGGCAGATACGCAGTATTTT. It encodes CASSLTTNWADTQYF. The chain recombines TRBV5-6 with TRBJ2-3; D perhaps matches TRBD2 (5 bases). Germline values: CDR1 SGHDT, CDR2 YYEEEE. Trimming cost V 2 bases and J 4 bases, with 14 bases left between them. This CDR3 has 15 amino acids.

The chain uses TRBV20-1 and TRBJ2-7; TRBD2 aligns across 11 bases. There are 15 residues in the CDR3. Per germline, CDR1 DFQATT and CDR2 SNEGSKA (reference sequence). Unmatched junction bases numbered 10, after V lost 7 bases and J lost 2 bases. The CDR3 DNA follows: TGCAGTGTAAATGGACTAGCGGGCCTTACCTACGAGCAGTACTTC. It codes for CSVNGLAGLTYEQYF.

This clonotype was counted many times. V and J are TRBV5-1 and TRBJ2-2; 7 bases agree with TRBD2. Germline V lookup: CDR1 SGHRS, CDR2 YFSETQ. Trimming at V came to 0 bases and at J to 8 bases, leaving 7 bases not matched to a gene. The CDR3 has 15 residues. Written as DNA, the CDR3 is TGCGCCAGCAGCTTGGAGGCGGGAGTATCTGGGGAGCTGTTTTTT. Encoded protein: CASSLEAGVSGELFF.

The chain couples TRBV6-1 to TRBJ2-4, with D perhaps matching TRBD1 or TRBD2 (5 bases each). The CDR3 runs 11 residues. V was trimmed by 7 bases and J by 9 bases, leaving 10 bases between them. Germline values: CDR1 MNHNS, CDR2 SASEGT. The CDR3 coding sequence is TGTGCCAGCATGAGGGACGGCATTCAGTACTTC. Translated: CASMRDGIQYF.

This clonotype was observed at least ten times. This sequence joins TRBV15 and TRBJ2-1; D is unclear. The CDR3 totals 16 residues. In germline, CDR1 is LNHNV, CDR2 YYDKDF (reference sequence). Trimming left V 1 base short and J 0 bases short, with 10 bases between. The CDR3 reads CATSRARLFSYNEQFF. The CDR3 DNA follows: TGTGCCACCAGCAGAGCACGCCTCTTCTCCTACAATGAGCAGTTCTTC.

As regards this clonotype: With a much larger clone just one base away, this may be a read error. This chain links TRBV27 with TRBJ2-1; 10 nucleotides line up with TRBD2. In germline, CDR1 is MNHEY, CDR2 SMNVEV (reference sequence). The CDR3 covers 15 residues. The CDR3 region has the DNA TGTGCCAGAAGTTCCCTAGCGGGAGCGAACAATGAGCAGTTCTTC. Translated: CARSSLAGANNEQFF.

The CDR3 DNA follows: TGTGCCAGCAGTTTACGGCGCACTAACTCTGGGGCCAACGTCCTGACTTTC. Protein: CASSLRRTNSGANVLTF. The chain uses TRBV12-3 or TRBV12-4 and TRBJ2-6; no definite D call. This CDR3 contains 17 residues. V gave up 2 bases and J gave up 0 bases, with 11 bases separating them.

This clonotype was counted only a few times. CDR3 nucleotide sequence: TGTGCCAGCAGCTTAGTCAGGGAAAGTAGGAACACTGAAGCTTTCTTT. Amino acids: CASSLVRESRNTEAFF. V usage is TRBV7-9 and J usage is TRBJ1-1, with a tentative D call TRBD1 (5 bases). Between the trimmed V and J ends, which lost 1 base and 1 base, there was a span of 13 bases. Germline assignment: CDR1 SEHNR and CDR2 FQNEAQ (reference sequence). The CDR3 has 16 residues.

This clonotype was observed a few times. V and J are TRBV20-1 and TRBJ2-7, with 9 bases matching TRBD2. The CDR3 contains 13 residues. CDR1 DFQATT and CDR2 SNEGSKA come from the germline V gene (reference sequence). Trimming removed 7 bases from V and 5 bases from J; junction bases left unmatched: 9. Here the CDR3 reads CSVLERLADEQYF. CDR3 DNA sequence: TGCAGTGTACTCGAGCGACTAGCGGACGAGCAGTACTTC.